The 30 T cell receptor beta chains below were found in one sample sequenced in a study of Graves' ophthalmopathy and Graves' hyperthyroidism. CDR3 regions of TCR beta were amplified from RNA transcripts. Following a first-round RT-PCR that used HTBI primers, a second-round multiplex PCR was carried out. From the multiplex PCR reads, TCRdb called clonotypes with MiXCR, one entry per CDR3 protein. The data show almost 750,000 distinct CDR3 sequences, 40% seen once. Source material: peripheral blood. These receptors were obtained from an adult man with Graves' ophthalmopathy.

The chain recombines TRBV7-9 with TRBJ1-1, with 11 positions matching TRBD1. J was trimmed by 3 bases and V by 5 bases; bases with no gene match: 14. This CDR3 has 18 residues. The V gene's germline CDR1 is SEHNR and CDR2 FQNEAQ (reference sequence). The CDR3 spells CASSPRTGGSPLDTEAFF. The CDR3 DNA sequence: TGTGCCAGCAGCCCCCGGACAGGGGGCTCCCCTCTGGACACTGAAGCTTTCTTT.

V and J are TRBV5-1 and TRBJ2-7, with a possible D match to TRBD1 (5 bases). Trimming stripped 4 bases from V and 0 bases from J, with 14 bases between. The CDR3 runs to 15 residues. The germline V gene encodes CDR1 SGHRS and CDR2 YFSETQ. Here the CDR3 reads CASSLELRGSYEQYF. The DNA for the CDR3 is TGCGCCAGCAGCCTGGAGTTAAGGGGCTCCTACGAGCAGTACTTC.

This clonotype was observed a handful of times. The V call is TRBV24-1, the J call TRBJ1-5; 7 bases align to TRBD1. Looked up from germline, CDR1 is KGHDR and CDR2 is SFDVKD. This CDR3 has 17 residues. J was trimmed by 6 bases and V by 11 bases; bases with no gene match: 21. The CDR3 here is CASPRGLFVQGSQPQHF. The CDR3 DNA is TGTGCCAGCCCCAGAGGGCTTTTTGTACAGGGGAGTCAGCCCCAGCATTTT.

The chain is built from TRBV19 and TRBJ2-7; 10 positions agree with TRBD2. The CDR3 contains 17 residues. Losses at the gene ends were 1 base for V and 1 base for J; bases not matched to a gene: 7. Germline V gives CDR1 LNHDA, CDR2 SQIVND (reference sequence). The CDR3 spells CASSIGLTSGTSYEQYF. For the CDR3, the DNA is TGTGCCAGTAGTATAGGGCTTACTAGCGGGACTTCCTACGAGCAGTACTTC. The whole variable domain, remainder taken from reference TRBV19 and TRBJ2-7, is DGGITQSPKYLFRKEGQNVTLSCEQNLNHDAMYWYRQDPGQGLRLIYYSQIVNDFQKGDIAEGYSVSREKKESFPLTVTSAQKNPTAFYLCASSIGLTSGTSYEQYFGPGTRLTVT.

V gene TRBV24-1 combines with J gene TRBJ1-5, with 11 bases identical to TRBD1. This CDR3 is 14 amino acids long. Losses at the gene ends were 2 bases for V and 14 bases for J; bases not matched to a gene: 7. Looked up from germline, CDR1 is KGHDR and CDR2 is SFDVKD. This CDR3 is CATSDSDRGRNEHF. The CDR3 DNA reads as TGTGCCACCAGTGATTCGGACAGGGGGCGGAATGAGCATTTT.

This chain connects TRBV12-3 or TRBV12-4 to TRBJ2-2; D may match TRBD1 or TRBD2 (5 bases each). CDR3 size: 16 residues. V was shortened by 3 bases and J by 0 bases, with 11 bases between the two germline ends. DNA for the CDR3: TGTGCCAGCAGTTTCACGGGACCGACGAACACCGGGGAGCTGTTTTTT. Amino acid sequence: CASSFTGPTNTGELFF.

About this clonotype: This may stem from a read error, because a much larger clone lies one nucleotide away. The rearrangement links TRBV2 to TRBJ1-2, with unresolved D. The CDR3 runs to 12 residues. Germline V CDR1 and CDR2: SNHLY, FYNNEI. Here the CDR3 reads CASVGPTGGCTF. The CDR3, as DNA: TGTGCCAGCGTCGGCCCAACGGGAGGCTGCACCTTC.

This clonotype was detected a few times. The chain recombines TRBV5-8 with TRBJ2-5, with no clear D. Looked up from germline, CDR1 is SGHTS and CDR2 is YDEGEE. There are 14 residues in the CDR3. V lost 6 bases, J lost 2 bases, and 14 bases lay in between. In DNA, the CDR3 is TGTGCCAGCACCCCATCTTGGGGTCAAGAGACCCAGTACTTC. Protein: CASTPSWGQETQYF. The whole variable domain, remainder taken from reference TRBV5-8 and TRBJ2-5, is EAGVTQSPTHLIKTRGQQATLRCSPISGHTSVYWYQQALGLGLQFLLWYDEGEERNRGNFPPRFSGRQFPNYSSELNVNALELEDSALYLCASTPSWGQETQYFGPGTRLLVL.

The chain couples TRBV12-3 or TRBV12-4 to TRBJ1-1; TRBD1 might be the D (6 bases). The CDR3 is made up of 15 amino acids. V lost 5 bases to trimming and J lost 0 bases, with 13 bases between them. CDR3: CASSARTGLNTEAFF. Here the CDR3 DNA reads TGTGCCAGCAGTGCCAGAACAGGGCTGAACACTGAAGCTTTCTTT.

The gene calls are TRBV24-1 and TRBJ1-5, with 9 bases identical to TRBD1. This CDR3 comprises 15 residues. CDR1 and CDR2 (germline): KGHDR, SFDVKD. J was trimmed by 11 bases and V by 5 bases; bases with no gene match: 12. The CDR3 loop is CATSVPTGGGETQHF. The CDR3 nucleotides are TGTGCCACCAGTGTCCCGACAGGGGGAGGAGAGACCCAGCATTTT.

The chain carries TRBV25-1 and TRBJ2-5; weak D call: TRBD2 (5 bases). This CDR3 spans 12 amino acids. With 5 bases removed from V and 5 bases from J, the gap between germline ends came to 9 bases. Germline V gene sequence: CDR1 MGHDK, CDR2 SYGVNS. The CDR3 reads CASSFRRETQYF. The CDR3 bases are TGTGCCAGCAGTTTCAGGAGGGAGACCCAGTACTTC.

There are many counts of this clonotype. V usage is TRBV25-1 and J usage is TRBJ2-7, with D possibly TRBD2 on 6 matching bases. The CDR3 is made up of 15 amino acids. CDR1 is MGHDK and CDR2 is SYGVNS in the germline V gene. The ends were cut back, 6 bases at V and 6 bases at J, with 21 bases in the middle. For the CDR3, the DNA is TGTGCCAGCAGGGCACCGGGACGGGGGAGTCCCGAGCAGTACTTC. Protein sequence: CASRAPGRGSPEQYF.

The chain joins TRBV12-3 or TRBV12-4 to TRBJ1-4; D unclear. The V end was cut by 6 bases, the J end by 7 bases, with 15 bases between. The CDR3 sequence is 14 residues long. The CDR3 DNA follows: TGTGCCAGCAGCGAAGGACCGATTTTTGAAAAACTGTTTTTT. Translation gives CASSEGPIFEKLFF.

V gene TRBV12-3 or TRBV12-4 combines with J gene TRBJ2-5, with D possibly being TRBD2 (5 bases). The V end was cut by 6 bases, the J end by 2 bases, with 13 bases between. The CDR3 spans 14 residues. CDR3 in amino acids: CASSRGFPQETQYF. CDR3 bases: TGTGCCAGCAGCCGCGGGTTCCCACAAGAGACCCAGTACTTC.

The chain carries TRBV7-9 and TRBJ1-1; 8 positions agree with TRBD1. CDR1 is SEHNR and CDR2 is FQNEAQ in the germline V gene (reference sequence). The CDR3 loop spans 13 amino acids. The V gene end was trimmed by 5 bases and the J gene end by 6 bases; junction bases not matched to a gene: 5. The CDR3 coding sequence is TGTGCCAGCAGCCTCGGACAGGGTCCTGAAGCTTTCTTT. Its protein is CASSLGQGPEAFF.

Concerning this clonotype: A much larger clone is a single base away; this may be a read error. The chain links TRBV10-3 to TRBJ1-5; no clear D. The CDR3 has 15 residues. Germline CDR1 is ENHRY and CDR2 is SYGVKD. Trimming took 5 bases from V and 3 from J, leaving 14 bases between them. The CDR3 DNA reads as TGTGCCATCAGTCGGGGATTAGGGTCCAATCAGCCCCAGCATTTT. Translating gives CAISRGLGSNQPQHF.

The rearrangement links TRBV7-2 to TRBJ2-5, with a possible D match to TRBD2 (7 bases). Trimming cost V 5 bases and J 5 bases, with 15 bases left between them. The CDR3 has 14 amino acids. Germline lookup yields CDR1 SGHTA and CDR2 FQGNSA. The chain's CDR3 is CASSPRRGGETQYF. The CDR3 DNA follows: TGTGCCAGCAGCCCGAGGAGGGGGGGGGAGACCCAGTACTTC.

Comments on this clonotype: A junction end diverges from the germline sequence, so it may reflect a read error. V and J are TRBV5-6 and TRBJ2-5, with D perhaps matching TRBD2 (7 bases). The CDR3 runs 13 residues. Per the germline V gene, CDR1 is SGHDT and CDR2 is YYEEEE. CDR3 nucleotide sequence: TGTGCCAGCAGCCCGAGGGGGGGAGAGACCCAGGACTTC. Translation: CASSPRGGETQDF.

The chain carries TRBV20-1 and TRBJ2-7; TRBD1 aligns across 11 bases. Germline CDR1 reads DFQATT; CDR2 reads SNEGSKA (reference sequence). The CDR3 spans 14 residues. J gave up 4 bases and V 1 base, and 3 bases lay outside the gene matches. CDR3 in DNA: TGCAGTGCTAGAGGGGACAGGGGGTCTTACGAGCAGTACTTC. Protein sequence: CSARGDRGSYEQYF.

The gene calls are TRBV7-2 and TRBJ1-6; D may be TRBD1 (6 bases). The CDR3 length is 13 residues. Trimming removed 5 bases from V and 10 bases from J, with 12 bases in between. The germline V gene encodes CDR1 SGHTA and CDR2 FQGNSA. The CDR3 DNA reads TGTGCCAGCAGCCCCTTCGACAGGTCACCCCTCCACTTT. Protein: CASSPFDRSPLHF.

V usage is TRBV20-1 and J usage is TRBJ2-7; D unresolved. Per the germline V gene, CDR1 is DFQATT and CDR2 is SNEGSKA (reference sequence). CDR3 length equals 15 residues. Trimming shortened V by 0 bases and J by 3 bases, and 15 bases separated the two germline ends. The DNA for the CDR3 is TGCAGTGCTAGAGATCCCGGACGGATGGGCTACGAGCAGTACTTC. Encoded protein: CSARDPGRMGYEQYF.

This chain connects TRBV20-1 to TRBJ1-4; tentative D call: TRBD1 (6 bases). Trimming shortened V by 2 bases and J by 8 bases, and 18 bases separated the two germline ends. Germline-derived CDR1 and CDR2 are DFQATT and SNEGSKA (reference sequence). The CDR3 spans 15 residues. The CDR3 DNA follows: TGCAGTGCTAGATTAGGGAGGACAGCGGGGGAAAAACTGTTTTTT. As protein: CSARLGRTAGEKLFF.

This chain connects TRBV25-1 to TRBJ2-6; perhaps D is TRBD1 or TRBD2 (6 bases each). Germline V lookup: CDR1 MGHDK, CDR2 SYGVNS. The ends were cut back, 1 base at V and 2 bases at J, with 9 bases in the middle. The CDR3 is made up of 16 amino acids. CDR3 amino acids: CASSEWRGAGANVLTF. The CDR3 bases are TGTGCCAGCAGTGAATGGAGGGGGGCTGGGGCCAACGTCCTGACTTTC.

The V gene is TRBV29-1, the J gene TRBJ1-3; D possibly corresponds to TRBD1 (6 bases). CDR1 is SQVTM, CDR2 ANQGSEA, per germline. The CDR3 totals 14 residues. V lost 5 bases, J lost 0 bases, and 11 bases lay in between. CDR3 residues: CSVYYRDSGNTIYF. CDR3 nucleotide sequence: TGCAGCGTTTACTACAGGGACTCTGGAAACACCATATATTTT.

The CDR3 region has the DNA TGCAGCTTAGTTCGGCCTAATAATGAAAAACTGTTTTTT. It is translated as CSLVRPNNEKLFF. The chain has TRBV29-1 and TRBJ1-4; D unclear. This CDR3 is built from 13 residues. V was trimmed by 8 bases and J by 4 bases, leaving 14 bases between them. Germline V CDR1 and CDR2: SQVTM, ANQGSEA.

This clonotype appeared a few times. The chain employs TRBV20-1 and TRBJ1-5; 9 positions agree with TRBD1. The V gene's germline CDR1 is DFQATT and CDR2 SNEGSKA (reference sequence). The CDR3 sequence is 15 residues long. V lost 5 bases and J lost 4; bases outside the gene matches: 9. The CDR3 here is CSACPTGGRNQPQHF. CDR3 sequence (DNA): TGCAGTGCTTGCCCGACAGGGGGTCGGAATCAGCCCCAGCATTTT.

In its sample, this clonotype was seen many times. The chain employs TRBV7-2 and TRBJ1-1, with 7 positions matching TRBD1. The trim removed 2 bases at V and 5 bases at J, leaving 5 bases unmatched. CDR3 length: 14 amino acids. In germline, CDR1 is SGHTA, CDR2 FQGNSA. The CDR3 DNA sequence: TGTGCCAGCAGCTTATCCCAGGGGGTGACTGAAGCTTTCTTT. This gives the protein CASSLSQGVTEAFF.

This clonotype came up a few times. The chain links TRBV20-1 to TRBJ2-5; no firm D call. Germline CDR1 reads DFQATT; CDR2 reads SNEGSKA (reference sequence). V lost 6 bases and J 2 bases, leaving 10 bases between the germline ends. The CDR3 loop spans 12 amino acids. The DNA for the CDR3 is TGCAGTGCCCTGGAATTTCAAGAGACCCAGTACTTC. It yields the protein CSALEFQETQYF.

The CDR3: CAAARVTEAFF. The CDR3 DNA is TGTGCGGCGGCTCGTGTCACTGAAGCTTTCTTT. This chain links TRBV14 with TRBJ1-1, with D unclear. The germline CDR1 and CDR2 sequences are SGHDN and FVKESK. The CDR3 loop spans 11 amino acids. The full variable domain, completed using reference TRBV14 and TRBJ1-1, is EAGVTQFPSHSVIEKGQTVTLRCDPISGHDNLYWYRRVMGKEIKFLLHFVKESKQDESGMPNNRFLAERTGGTYSTLKVQPAELEDSGVYFCAAARVTEAFFGQGTRLTVV.

The rearrangement joins TRBV12-3 or TRBV12-4 to TRBJ2-5; 10 nucleotides agree with TRBD2. The CDR3 sequence is 16 residues long. The CDR3 reads CASGLGTSEGQETQYF. Here the CDR3 DNA reads TGTGCTAGTGGCCTGGGGACTAGCGAGGGTCAAGAGACCCAGTACTTC.